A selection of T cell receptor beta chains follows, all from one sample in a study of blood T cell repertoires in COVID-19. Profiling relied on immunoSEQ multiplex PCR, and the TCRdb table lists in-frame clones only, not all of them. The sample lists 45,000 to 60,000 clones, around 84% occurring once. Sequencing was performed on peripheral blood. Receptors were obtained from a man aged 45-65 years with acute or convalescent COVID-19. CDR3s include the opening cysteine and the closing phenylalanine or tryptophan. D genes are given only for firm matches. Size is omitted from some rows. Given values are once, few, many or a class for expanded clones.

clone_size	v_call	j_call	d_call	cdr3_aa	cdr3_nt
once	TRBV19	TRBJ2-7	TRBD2	CASSDRDYLYEQYF	TGTGCCAGTAGTGACCGGGACTACCTCTACGAGCAGTACTTC
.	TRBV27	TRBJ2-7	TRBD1	CASSWATGKANEQYF	TGTGCCAGCAGTTGGGCGACAGGGAAAGCCAACGAGCAGTACTTC
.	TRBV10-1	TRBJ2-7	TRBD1	CASSDPWGTGGEQYF	TGCGCCAGCAGTGACCCTTGGGGGACAGGGGGCGAGCAGTACTTC
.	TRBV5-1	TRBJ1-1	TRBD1	CASSPTGTGFEAFF	TGCGCCAGCAGCCCTACCGGGACAGGGTTTGAAGCTTTCTTT
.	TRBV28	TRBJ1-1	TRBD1	CASRSTGANTEAFF	TGTGCCAGCAGATCGACAGGGGCGAACACTGAAGCTTTCTTT
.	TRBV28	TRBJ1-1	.	CASSWAYTEAFF	TGTGCCAGCAGTTGGGCCTACACTGAAGCTTTCTTT
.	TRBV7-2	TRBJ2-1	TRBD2	CASSIGGGAREQFF	TGTGCCAGCAGCATTGGCGGGGGGGCCAGGGAGCAGTTCTTC
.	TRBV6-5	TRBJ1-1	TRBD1	CASSQQGWQTEAFF	TGTGCCAGCAGCCAACAGGGGTGGCAAACTGAAGCTTTCTTT
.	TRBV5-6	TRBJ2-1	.	CASTRGWASAYNEQFF	TGTGCCAGCACCCGGGGGTGGGCTAGCGCTTACAATGAGCAGTTCTTC
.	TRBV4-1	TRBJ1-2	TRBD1	CASSQDSGTAYGYTF	TGCGCCAGCAGCCAAGACTCCGGGACAGCCTATGGCTACACCTTC
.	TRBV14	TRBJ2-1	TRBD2	CASSQLAGVTYNEQFF	TGTGCCAGCAGCCAACTAGCGGGAGTGACCTACAATGAGCAGTTCTTC
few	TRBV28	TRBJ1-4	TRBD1	CASTLQGEKLFF	TGTGCCAGCACCCTACAGGGGGAAAAACTGTTTTTT
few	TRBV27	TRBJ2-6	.	CASQPGHGLSGANVLTF	TGTGCCAGCCAACCGGGACACGGCCTCTCTGGGGCCAACGTCCTGACTTTC
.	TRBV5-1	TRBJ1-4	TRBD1	CASSPTGWSEKLFF	TGCGCCAGCAGCCCGACAGGGTGGAGTGAAAAACTGTTTTTT
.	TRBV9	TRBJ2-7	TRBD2	CASSAGGQGTYEQYF	TGTGCCAGCAGCGCGGGGGGGCAGGGCACCTACGAGCAGTACTTC
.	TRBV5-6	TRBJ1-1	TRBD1	CASSLPLRTGGLTEAFF	TGTGCCAGCAGCTTGCCCCTTCGGACAGGGGGACTCACTGAAGCTTTCTTT
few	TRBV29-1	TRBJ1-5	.	CSAATENQPQHF	TGCAGCGCTGCGACAGAAAATCAGCCCCAGCATTTT
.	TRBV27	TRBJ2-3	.	CASSLSSGSGWTDTQYF	TGTGCCAGCAGTTTATCCTCCGGGAGCGGTTGGACAGATACGCAGTATTTT
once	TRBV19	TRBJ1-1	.	CASRQSLNTEAFF	TGTGCCAGTCGACAATCCCTGAACACTGAAGCTTTCTTT
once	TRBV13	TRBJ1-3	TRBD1	CASSLQGARGNTIYF	TGTGCCAGCAGCTTACAGGGGGCGAGGGGAAACACCATATATTTT
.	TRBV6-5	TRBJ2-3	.	CASSLRGFDTQYF	TGTGCCAGCAGTTTGAGAGGATTCGATACGCAGTATTTT
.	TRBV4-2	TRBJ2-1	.	CASSQDGGRYNEQFF	TGTGCCAGCAGCCAAGATGGTGGCAGGTACAATGAGCAGTTCTTC
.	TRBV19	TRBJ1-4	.	CATGNPGDNEKLFF	TGTGCCACCGGAAACCCAGGGGATAATGAAAAACTGTTTTTT
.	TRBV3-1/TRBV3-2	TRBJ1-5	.	CASSHDPRRARRQPQHF	TGTGCCAGCAGCCATGACCCGAGGAGGGCCCGCAGGCAGCCCCAGCATTTT
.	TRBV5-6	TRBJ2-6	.	CASRSRLLSGANVLTF	TGTGCCAGCAGATCCCGACTGCTCTCTGGGGCCAACGTCCTGACTTTC
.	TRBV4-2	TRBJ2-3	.	CASSSIADLSTDTQYF	TGTGCCAGCAGCTCTATAGCGGACCTCAGCACAGATACGCAGTATTTT
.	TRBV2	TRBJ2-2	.	CAIKAGSGELFF	TGTGCCATTAAGGCGGGGTCCGGGGAGCTGTTTTTT
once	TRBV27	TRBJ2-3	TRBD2	CASSPTLAGGSTDTQYF	TGTGCCAGCAGTCCAACCTTAGCGGGAGGGAGCACAGATACGCAGTATTTT
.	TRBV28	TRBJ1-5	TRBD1	CASSSAQTGAGAQPQHF	TGTGCCAGCAGTTCGGCTCAGACAGGGGCGGGGGCTCAGCCCCAGCATTTT
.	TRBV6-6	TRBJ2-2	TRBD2	CASSYSRERDTGELFF	TGTGCCAGCAGTTACTCGCGGGAGCGGGACACCGGGGAGCTGTTTTTT
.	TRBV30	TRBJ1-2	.	CAWSGGSGYTF	TGTGCCTGGAGTGGAGGGTCGGGCTACACCTTC
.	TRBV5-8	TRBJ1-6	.	CASSLESSYNSPLHF	TGTGCCAGCAGCCTAGAAAGCTCCTATAATTCACCCCTCCACTTT
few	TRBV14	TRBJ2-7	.	CASSQNTGVPYEQYF	TGTGCCAGCAGCCAAAATACGGGAGTCCCCTACGAGCAGTACTTC
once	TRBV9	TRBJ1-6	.	CASSVDGSPLHF	TGTGCCAGCAGCGTAGACGGTTCACCCCTCCACTTT
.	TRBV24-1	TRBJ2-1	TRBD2	CATSGGRGGFRDEQFF	TGTGCCACCAGTGGCGGGCGGGGGGGCTTTCGGGATGAGCAGTTCTTC
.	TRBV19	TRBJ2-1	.	CASSFFRQDDEQFF	TGTGCCAGTAGTTTCTTCCGACAGGACGATGAGCAGTTCTTC
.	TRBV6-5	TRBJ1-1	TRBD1	CASSYSGQAGEAFF	TGTGCCAGCAGTTATTCCGGACAGGCGGGAGAAGCTTTCTTT
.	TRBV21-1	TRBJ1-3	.	CASSKGPHRVGENTIYF	TGTGCCAGCAGCAAAGGGCCTCACCGGGTAGGTGAAAACACCATATATTTT
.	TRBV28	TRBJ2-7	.	CASSSLPGKNEQYF	TGTGCCAGCAGTTCGCTTCCCGGGAAGAACGAGCAGTACTTC
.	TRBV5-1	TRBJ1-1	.	CASSSQGNTEAFF	TGCGCCAGCAGCTCACAGGGGAACACTGAAGCTTTCTTT
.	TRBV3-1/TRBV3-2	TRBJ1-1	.	CASSLGWSTEAFF	TGTGCCAGCAGCCTAGGTTGGAGCACTGAAGCTTTCTTT
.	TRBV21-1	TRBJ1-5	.	CASSKGPQGMTQHF	TGTGCCAGCAGCAAAGGGCCGCAGGGTATGACCCAGCATTTT
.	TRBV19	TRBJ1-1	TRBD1	CASSSDRENTEAFF	TGTGCCAGTAGTAGTGACAGGGAGAACACTGAAGCTTTCTTT
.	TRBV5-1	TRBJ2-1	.	CASSLVGGPYNEQFF	TGCGCCAGCAGCTTGGTGGGGGGGCCGTACAATGAGCAGTTCTTC
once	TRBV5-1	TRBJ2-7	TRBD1	CASSLGRDRVTYEQYF	TGCGCCAGCAGCTTGGGCCGGGACAGGGTTACCTACGAGCAGTACTTC
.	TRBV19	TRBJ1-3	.	CASSTGFSGNTIYF	TGTGCCAGTAGTACGGGGTTCTCTGGAAACACCATATATTTT
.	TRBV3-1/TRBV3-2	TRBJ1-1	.	CASSRAGGGNTEAFF	TGTGCCAGCAGCCGCGCCGGGGGTGGTAACACTGAAGCTTTCTTT